One and the same sample provided the 22 T cell receptor beta chains below, sequenced in a study of CD8 T cells in ankylosing spondylitis. TCRdb called the 5' RACE reads again in MiXCR, with one record for every CDR3 protein. The sample includes approximately 24,000 distinct CDR3 sequences, approximately 13% of them seen just once. The sample comprised blood. The receptor set was obtained from a male donor with ankylosing spondylitis or in good health (not recorded which).

This clonotype was seen many times. DNA of the CDR3: TGCGCCAGCAGCCTAGGGGTCGCCAGCTCCTACAATGAGCAGTTCTTC. Protein sequence: CASSLGVASSYNEQFF. This chain connects TRBV4-1 to TRBJ2-1; the D gene is possibly TRBD1 (5 bases). The CDR3 length is 16 residues. V dropped 4 bases and J dropped 0 bases, with 13 bases sitting between them. Germline lookup yields CDR1 MGHRA and CDR2 YSYEKL.

V and J are TRBV29-1 and TRBJ2-1; D remains ambiguous. The CDR3 consists of 14 residues. Germline V gives CDR1 SQVTM, CDR2 ANQGSEA. V gave up 2 bases and J gave up 13 bases, with 21 bases separating them. CDR3 sequence (DNA): TGCAGCGTTGAATCCAGGCCCAGCCTCGGACGCCAGTTCTTC. Amino acids: CSVESRPSLGRQFF.

CDR3 amino acids: CASSEGTVNNEQFF. CDR3 bases: TGTGCCAGCAGTGAGGGGACGGTGAACAATGAGCAGTTCTTC. J is TRBJ2-1 and V is TRBV2; either TRBD1 or TRBD2 may fit D (5 bases each). This CDR3 is built from 14 residues. V lost 3 bases, J lost 5 bases, and 11 bases lay in between. Germline V gene sequence: CDR1 SNHLY, CDR2 FYNNEI.

This clonotype showed up just a few times. This sequence joins TRBV6-5 and TRBJ1-5, with D unclear. V was clipped by 6 bases and J by 4 bases, with 10 bases between them. Germline V gene sequence: CDR1 MNHEY, CDR2 SVGAGI. The CDR3 loop spans 13 amino acids. The DNA for the CDR3 is TGTGCCAGCAGCCCCGGTAGAAATCAGCCCCAGCATTTT. This encodes CASSPGRNQPQHF.

This clonotype showed up just a few times. This chain joins TRBV7-3 and TRBJ2-5; TRBD1 matches 7 bases. The CDR3 has 15 residues. The germline V gene encodes CDR1 SGHTA and CDR2 FQGTGA. Losses at the gene ends were 4 bases for V and 2 bases for J; bases not matched to a gene: 7. CDR3 DNA sequence: TGTGCCAGCAGCTCCACAGGGGTGCCGCAAGAGACCCAGTACTTC. Protein: CASSSTGVPQETQYF.

This clonotype was seen repeatedly, ten times or more. The V call is TRBV7-9, the J call TRBJ2-3; TRBD1 or TRBD2 may be the D gene (5 bases each). Germline V gene data show CDR1 as SEHNR and CDR2 as FQNEAQ (reference sequence). Deletions cut 0 bases from V and 1 base from J, with 5 bases between. The CDR3 has 14 amino acids. The CDR3 here is CASSLAGRTDTQYF. The CDR3 nucleotides are TGTGCCAGCAGCTTAGCGGGACGCACAGATACGCAGTATTTT.

In its sample, this clonotype was seen a few times. V is TRBV5-1 and J is TRBJ2-1, with 14 bases fitting TRBD2. Unmatched junction bases numbered 5, after V lost 4 bases and J lost 2 bases. Germline V gene lookup returns CDR1 SGHRS and CDR2 YFSETQ. This CDR3 is built from 17 residues. This CDR3 is CASSPGGLAGAYNEQFF. CDR3 in DNA: TGCGCCAGCAGCCCGGGGGGACTAGCGGGAGCCTACAATGAGCAGTTCTTC.

In its sample, this clonotype was seen a few times. The chain is built from TRBV4-2 and TRBJ1-5; TRBD1 aligns across 9 bases. This CDR3 contains 13 residues. Trimming removed 3 bases from V and 13 bases from J; junction bases left unmatched: 7. Per germline, CDR1 LGHNA and CDR2 YNFKEQ. CDR3 loop: CASSQDRDREQHF. The CDR3, as DNA: TGTGCCAGCAGCCAGGATAGGGACAGGGAACAGCATTTT.

This clonotype has a count of ten or more. The chain has TRBV4-1 and TRBJ2-7, with 10 nucleotides matching TRBD2. J gave up 3 bases and V 1 base, and 9 bases lay outside the gene matches. Germline CDR1 MGHRA, CDR2 YSYEKL. CDR3 length: 17 amino acids. The CDR3 nucleotides are TGCGCCAGCAGCCAAGGTAGGCGGACTAGCGGAGACTACGAGCAGTACTTC. It is translated as CASSQGRRTSGDYEQYF.

This clonotype showed up many times. The CDR3 loop is CASSRGQGGIDTQYF. The CDR3 DNA sequence: TGTGCCAGCAGTCGAGGACAGGGGGGGATAGATACGCAGTATTTT. The chain employs TRBV6-5 and TRBJ2-3; TRBD1 matches 10 bases. V lost 5 bases to trimming and J lost 5 bases; unmatched junction nucleotides: 7. This CDR3 is 15 amino acids long. CDR1 is MNHEY, CDR2 SVGAGI, per germline.

A few counts support this clonotype. The chain employs TRBV5-1 and TRBJ2-2; D not resolved. The CDR3 totals 13 residues. Trimming took 0 bases from V and 4 from J, leaving 4 bases between them. From germline, CDR1 is SGHRS and CDR2 YFSETQ. The CDR3 nucleotides read TGCGCCAGCAGCTTGGATGGCACCGGGGAGCTGTTTTTT. Amino acid sequence: CASSLDGTGELFF.

This clonotype was seen ten or more times. This chain uses TRBV5-1 with TRBJ1-5, with D possibly TRBD1 on 5 matching bases. The germline V gene has CDR1 SGHRS and CDR2 YFSETQ. V lost 4 bases and J lost 5, with 10 bases in between. This CDR3 comprises 13 residues. CDR3 DNA: TGCGCCAGCAGCCCGGGACCGGATCAGCCCCAGCATTTT. Translated: CASSPGPDQPQHF.

This clonotype was detected only a few times. V is TRBV4-3 and J is TRBJ2-1; 11 nucleotides align to TRBD2. J was trimmed by 6 bases and V by 5 bases; bases with no gene match: 9. There are 16 residues in the CDR3. Looked up from germline, CDR1 is LGHNA and CDR2 is YSLEER. Here the CDR3 reads CASSKSGLAGGNEQFF. CDR3 in DNA: TGCGCCAGCAGCAAAAGCGGGCTAGCGGGGGGCAATGAGCAGTTCTTC.

The CDR3 sequence: CASSSIRDRLNEKLFF. Written as DNA, the CDR3 is TGTGCCAGCAGCTCGATCCGGGACAGACTTAATGAAAAACTGTTTTTT. The chain uses TRBV5-5 and TRBJ1-4; TRBD1 matches at 7 bases. The CDR3 runs 16 residues. V lost 3 bases and J lost 4; bases outside the gene matches: 9. Germline values: CDR1 SGHKS, CDR2 YYEKEE (reference sequence).

There are many counts of this clonotype. This chain connects TRBV12-3 or TRBV12-4 to TRBJ2-5; 12 positions agree with TRBD2. The CDR3 length is 14 residues. V lost 4 bases and J lost 5; bases outside the gene matches: 2. CDR3 sequence (DNA): TGTGCCAGCAGTTCTAGCGGGGGGGCCGAGACCCAGTACTTC. Translating it yields CASSSSGGAETQYF.

This clonotype has a count of ten or more. This sequence joins TRBV5-1 and TRBJ2-5; the D gene is possibly TRBD1 (6 bases). The CDR3 loop spans 16 amino acids. Between the trimmed V and J ends, which lost 0 bases and 2 bases, there was a span of 14 bases. CDR1 and CDR2 (germline): SGHRS, YFSETQ. CDR3 DNA sequence: TGCGCCAGCAGCTTGGAGGCAAGGACAGAGCAAGAGACCCAGTACTTC. Its protein is CASSLEARTEQETQYF.

There are many counts of this clonotype. The V gene is TRBV29-1, the J gene TRBJ1-1; a weak D match, TRBD1 (6 bases). Trimming left V 6 bases short and J 7 bases short, with 18 bases between. Germline V CDR1 and CDR2: SQVTM, ANQGSEA. This CDR3 is built from 13 residues. The CDR3 DNA sequence: TGCAGCGTCAGGGGCACGGGAGACGGTGAAGCTTTCTTT. The encoded protein is CSVRGTGDGEAFF. Variable domain in full (rest from reference TRBV29-1 and TRBJ1-1): SAVISQKPSRDICQRGTSLTIQCQVDSQVTMMFWYRQQPGQSLTLIATANQGSEATYESGFVIDKFPISRPNLTFSTLTVSNMSPEDSSIYLCSVRGTGDGEAFFGQGTRLTVV.

This clonotype was recorded a few times. The chain couples TRBV9 to TRBJ2-3; 7 bases are shared with TRBD2. V was clipped by 4 bases and J by 3 bases; unmatched bases: 5. CDR3 size: 14 residues. Looked up from germline, CDR1 is SGDLS and CDR2 is YYNGEE. The CDR3: CASSIRGSTDTQYF. CDR3 DNA: TGTGCCAGCAGCATACGCGGGAGTACAGATACGCAGTATTTT.

J is TRBJ1-1 and V is TRBV12-3 or TRBV12-4, with no clear D. V lost 6 bases and J 6 bases, leaving 5 bases between the germline ends. This CDR3 is built from 10 residues. Written as DNA, the CDR3 is TGTGCCAGCAGCGGACCTGAAGCTTTCTTT. This encodes CASSGPEAFF.

V is TRBV20-1 and J is TRBJ2-1, with 10 bases matching TRBD2. The V gene end was trimmed by 0 bases and the J gene end by 9 bases; junction bases not matched to a gene: 8. Germline CDR1 is DFQATT and CDR2 is SNEGSKA (reference sequence). CDR3 length: 15 residues. Here the CDR3 reads CSARDRLAGVPEQFF. CDR3 coding DNA: TGCAGTGCTAGAGATAGGCTAGCGGGGGTACCTGAGCAGTTCTTC.

A few counts support this clonotype. The chain joins TRBV10-3 to TRBJ1-1; D uncertain. With 0 bases removed from V and 7 bases from J, the gap between germline ends came to 12 bases. The CDR3 covers 14 residues. CDR1 is ENHRY, CDR2 SYGVKD, per germline. CDR3 amino acids: CAISESREGVEAFF. In DNA form, the CDR3 reads TGTGCCATCAGTGAGTCTAGGGAGGGCGTTGAAGCTTTCTTT.

This clonotype is labeled medium-sized. The rearrangement links TRBV5-5 to TRBJ2-3; unclear D gene. The V end lost 0 bases, the J end lost 2 bases, and 10 bases lay between the germline ends. This CDR3 has 15 amino acids. Germline V gene lookup returns CDR1 SGHKS and CDR2 YYEKEE (reference sequence). The CDR3 DNA follows: TGTGCCAGCAGCTTGGATGCAGCAACCACAGATACGCAGTATTTT. Translating it yields CASSLDAATTDTQYF.